Below are 6 T cell receptor beta chains sequenced from a single sample in a study of early T cells in non-severe SARS-CoV-2 infection. TCRdb called the 5' RACE reads again in MiXCR, with one record for every CDR3 protein. Of about 64,000 distinct CDR3 sequences listed, over 10% are singletons. The sample taken for sequencing was whole blood. These receptors were collected from an adult who was a healthcare worker with PCR-confirmed SARS-CoV-2 infection or an uninfected control (not recorded which).

This clonotype was counted at least ten times. The chain is built from TRBV19 and TRBJ2-2; a possible D gene is TRBD1 (5 bases). Germline loops: CDR1 LNHDA, CDR2 SQIVND (reference sequence). This CDR3 comprises 15 residues. Trimming took off 3 bases at V and 5 bases at J, with 13 bases between the two ends. The CDR3 is CASSIKGADTGELFF. For the CDR3, the DNA is TGTGCCAGTAGTATCAAAGGGGCGGATACCGGGGAGCTGTTTTTT.

This clonotype was found a few times. The chain carries TRBV2 and TRBJ2-3; maybe TRBD1 (5 bases). The CDR3 runs to 14 residues. Germline V gene lookup returns CDR1 SNHLY and CDR2 FYNNEI. Trimming left V 8 bases short and J 3 bases short, with 15 bases between. This CDR3 reads CASVENRGTDTQYF. For the CDR3, the DNA is TGTGCCAGCGTAGAGAATAGGGGAACAGATACGCAGTATTTT.

This clonotype showed up just a few times. This chain uses TRBV6-2 or TRBV6-3 with TRBJ2-7, with 7 bases lining up with TRBD1. Germline-derived CDR1 and CDR2 are MNHEY and SVGEGT. V gave up 6 bases and J gave up 1 base; unmatched junction bases: 12. The length of the CDR3 is 16 residues. CDR3 sequence: CASSYALSGGSYEQYF. The CDR3 DNA is TGTGCCAGCAGCTACGCGCTTTCAGGGGGTTCCTACGAGCAGTACTTC.

Notes on this clonotype: It may be a read error: a sequence one base away is much more abundant. This sequence joins TRBV6-2 or TRBV6-3 and TRBJ1-6, with D possibly TRBD1 on 6 matching bases. The CDR3 consists of 14 residues. Germline V CDR1 and CDR2: MNHEY, SVGEGT. CDR3 DNA sequence: TGTGTCAGCGCCGGGACATCGGCCAATTCACCCCTCCACTTT. The encoded protein is CVSAGTSANSPLHF.

This rearrangement joins TRBV9 to TRBJ1-6; a possible D gene is TRBD1 (6 bases). This CDR3 is 13 amino acids long. The V end lost 6 bases, the J end lost 11 bases, and 15 bases lay between the germline ends. Germline values: CDR1 SGDLS, CDR2 YYNGEE. CDR3 in amino acids: CASNTGIGTPLHF. In DNA, the CDR3 is TGTGCCAGCAACACAGGGATCGGTACACCCCTCCACTTT.

This clonotype was seen a handful of times. V and J are TRBV20-1 and TRBJ2-5, with a tentative D call TRBD1 (6 bases). Germline V gene sequence: CDR1 DFQATT, CDR2 SNEGSKA (reference sequence). V was clipped by 6 bases and J by 7 bases, with 21 bases between them. The CDR3 totals 14 residues. This chain's CDR3 is CSALTGVETWTQYF. The CDR3 nucleotides read TGCAGTGCCTTGACAGGCGTCGAAACGTGGACCCAGTACTTC.